This T cell receptor (beta chain) was recovered during a study of T cells after yellow fever vaccination. On the study more broadly: Low-cell-number fractions underwent preparation using SMART-Seq v4 Ultra Low Input.

Remarks on this clonotype: No antigen is known for it.

Overall study findings and caveats: In post-booster samples, most primary-vaccination clones reappeared (about 96% CD4, 88% CD8). Among all clonotypes, a small share was observed in both CD4 and CD8 compartments. Abundant clonotypes (contaminants from the bulk population) could be present in FACS-sorted repertoires.

TCRdb reprocessed the 5' RACE reads with MiXCR, giving one entry per CDR3 protein. The table has about 340,000 distinct CDR3 sequences, 3.5% to 4.5% seen once. This CDR3 contains 13 residues. Germline CDR1 and CDR2: SGHDN and FVKESK. Trimming shortened V by 8 bases and J by 14 bases, and 23 bases separated the two germline ends. The origin of this receptor is a man younger than 35 who received the YFV17D yellow fever vaccine. Source: PBMCs, taken 5 days after the yellow fever booster vaccination. V usage is TRBV14 and J usage is TRBJ2-3, with D hard to call. The CDR3 spells CASQYARLARRYF. CDR3 nucleotides: TGTGCCAGCCAGTACGCCAGACTTGCGAGGAGGTATTTT.